Shown below are 29 T cell receptor beta chains from a single sample sequenced in a study of T cells after yellow fever vaccination. From the 5' RACE reads, TCRdb called clonotypes with MiXCR, one entry per CDR3 protein. The sample has more than 300,000 distinct CDR3 sequences; roughly a tenth are singletons. Sequences were derived from CD4+ T cells sorted from PBMCs, sampled 45 days after the yellow fever booster vaccination. Receptors originate from a man between 18 and 29 years old who received the YFV17D yellow fever vaccine.

This clonotype has more than one count but fewer than ten. This sequence joins TRBV6-5 and TRBJ2-3; no definite D call. Germline CDR1 is MNHEY and CDR2 is SVGAGI. Trimming took off 8 bases at V and 3 bases at J, with 9 bases between the two ends. The CDR3 length is 12 residues. The CDR3 nucleotides are TGTGCCAGCGGCCGGGTTACAGATACGCAGTATTTT. It is translated as CASGRVTDTQYF.

The V and J genes are TRBV6-5 and TRBJ1-2, with 7 bases aligning to TRBD1. CDR3 length: 15 amino acids. V trimming: 4 bases; J trimming: 1 base; junction bases outside the gene matches: 6. Germline CDR1 MNHEY, CDR2 SVGAGI. The CDR3 reads CASSSGTALNYGYTF. The CDR3 DNA sequence: TGTGCCAGCAGTTCTGGGACAGCACTTAACTATGGCTACACCTTC.

In this sample, this clonotype turned up a few times. V is TRBV30 and J is TRBJ2-4, with D uncertain. The CDR3 length is 13 residues. In germline, CDR1 is GTSNPN, CDR2 SVGIG (reference sequence). V lost 0 bases to trimming and J lost 10 bases, with 13 bases between them. The CDR3 DNA sequence: TGTGCCTGGAGTGTTGTTGACATCCGTATTCAGTACTTC. This encodes CAWSVVDIRIQYF.

This clonotype was seen a few times. The gene calls are TRBV5-6 and TRBJ2-7; TRBD1 matches at 10 bases. The germline V gene has CDR1 SGHDT and CDR2 YYEEEE. The CDR3 length is 16 residues. The V and J ends lost 5 bases and 4 bases, in that order; junction bases with no gene match: 12. The CDR3 region has the DNA TGTGCCAGCAGTCCCGGGGGGACAGGGGCCGAATACGAGCAGTACGTC. This codes for CASSPGGTGAEYEQYV.

The chain recombines TRBV5-1 with TRBJ2-3, with 7 bases lining up with TRBD2. J lost 0 bases, V lost 4 bases, and 8 bases had no gene match. The CDR3 is made up of 16 amino acids. In germline, CDR1 is SGHRS, CDR2 YFSETQ. The CDR3 is CASSPPTSASTDTQYF. The CDR3 DNA reads as TGCGCCAGCAGCCCCCCCACTAGCGCAAGCACAGATACGCAGTATTTT.

This clonotype was detected only a few times. The genes are TRBV5-1 and TRBJ1-1, with D maybe TRBD1 (5 bases). V was trimmed by 0 bases and J by 3 bases, leaving 9 bases between them. CDR3 length: 14 residues. Germline CDR1 reads SGHRS; CDR2 reads YFSETQ. The CDR3 DNA sequence: TGCGCCAGCAGCTTGGTAAGGGGAGACACTGAAGCTTTCTTT. This encodes CASSLVRGDTEAFF.

The chain joins TRBV20-1 to TRBJ2-2; 11 nucleotides match TRBD2. The CDR3 has 17 residues. The V and J ends lost 4 bases and 4 bases, in that order; junction bases with no gene match: 11. Germline V gives CDR1 DFQATT, CDR2 SNEGSKA (reference sequence). CDR3 in amino acids: CSAKSGLAGGGTGELFF. In nucleotides, the CDR3 is TGCAGTGCTAAATCTGGACTAGCGGGCGGTGGCACCGGGGAGCTGTTTTTT.

V usage is TRBV20-1 and J usage is TRBJ2-2, with TRBD2 matching 13 bases. This CDR3 region has 15 residues. From germline, CDR1 is DFQATT and CDR2 SNEGSKA (reference sequence). CDR3 residues: CRPGLAGLYAGELFF. CDR3 coding DNA: TGCAGGCCGGGACTAGCGGGGTTGTACGCCGGGGAGCTGTTTTTT.

This clonotype was detected only a few times. V usage is TRBV19 and J usage is TRBJ2-1, with 8 bases fitting TRBD2. This CDR3 comprises 13 residues. Germline V CDR1 and CDR2: LNHDA, SQIVND (reference sequence). V shed 8 bases, J shed 8 bases, and the junction held 8 bases outside the gene matches. Here the CDR3 reads CASSSGGLDEQFF. CDR3 sequence (DNA): TGTGCCAGTTCCAGCGGGGGTTTAGATGAGCAGTTCTTC.

This clonotype was recorded at least ten times. This chain's CDR3 is CASSPPRRTGGAKNIQYF. CDR3 DNA sequence: TGTGCCAGCAGTCCTCCCCGTCGGACAGGGGGAGCCAAAAACATTCAGTACTTC. The J gene is TRBJ2-4, the V gene TRBV12-3 or TRBV12-4; TRBD1 aligns across 10 bases. The CDR3 is 18 amino acids. Trimming cost V 5 bases and J 0 bases; bases outside gene matches: 10.

This clonotype has a handful of counts. The chain has TRBV5-1 and TRBJ1-1, with D unclear. The CDR3 contains 14 residues. Germline V gives CDR1 SGHRS, CDR2 YFSETQ. V lost 4 bases and J 2 bases, leaving 12 bases between the germline ends. The CDR3 region has the DNA TGCGCCAGCAGCGGAGTTGTGGGTAACACTGAAGCTTTCTTT. Protein product: CASSGVVGNTEAFF.

This clonotype was detected many times. This chain uses TRBV4-1 with TRBJ1-1, with a possible D match to TRBD1 (6 bases). Germline lookup yields CDR1 MGHRA and CDR2 YSYEKL. V was cut by 5 bases and J by 0 bases, with 7 bases left in between. The CDR3 consists of 13 residues. This CDR3 reads CASSGQMNTEAFF. The CDR3 bases are TGCGCCAGCAGCGGACAGATGAACACTGAAGCTTTCTTT.

This clonotype was detected only a few times. The V call is TRBV6-1, the J call TRBJ2-1; D possibly corresponds to TRBD1 (5 bases). V gave up 6 bases and J gave up 8 bases, with 11 bases separating them. Germline V gene sequence: CDR1 MNHNS, CDR2 SASEGT. The CDR3 is 12 amino acids. CDR3 residues: CASSAQGHEQFF. The DNA for the CDR3 is TGTGCCAGCAGCGCCCAGGGCCATGAGCAGTTCTTC.

The V and J genes are TRBV28 and TRBJ1-1; TRBD1 is a possible D gene (5 bases). This CDR3 has 13 residues. Germline assignment: CDR1 MDHEN and CDR2 SYDVKM. Trimming left V 10 bases short and J 2 bases short, with 14 bases between. Written as DNA, the CDR3 is TGTGCCACCGAGGGGCAGCCTAACACTGAAGCTTTCTTT. This gives the protein CATEGQPNTEAFF.

The chain recombines TRBV20-1 with TRBJ1-2, with 9 bases that match TRBD1. The CDR3 consists of 13 residues. J lost 2 bases, V lost 6 bases, and 4 bases had no gene match. The germline gives CDR1 DFQATT, CDR2 SNEGSKA (reference sequence). CDR3 coding DNA: TGCAGTGCAAGGACAGGGGTAAACTATGGCTACACCTTC. Amino acid sequence: CSARTGVNYGYTF.

This clonotype was seen more than once but under ten times. The genes are TRBV10-3 and TRBJ2-2; D is undetermined. Trimming shortened V by 3 bases and J by 5 bases, and 4 bases separated the two germline ends. Germline lookup yields CDR1 ENHRY and CDR2 SYGVKD. The CDR3 loop spans 12 amino acids. The DNA of the CDR3 is TGTGCCATCAGTGAAGGGACCGGGGAGCTGTTTTTT. It translates to CAISEGTGELFF.

This sequence joins TRBV19 and TRBJ2-5; 7 nucleotides align to TRBD1. The V gene end was trimmed by 3 bases and the J gene end by 1 base; junction bases not matched to a gene: 11. Germline loops: CDR1 LNHDA, CDR2 SQIVND (reference sequence). The CDR3 is 17 amino acids. The CDR3 reads CASSIPRQGSIQETQYF. The CDR3 DNA reads as TGTGCCAGTAGTATCCCCCGACAGGGATCAATCCAAGAGACCCAGTACTTC. The whole variable domain, filled in from reference TRBV19 and TRBJ2-5, reads DGGITQSPKYLFRKEGQNVTLSCEQNLNHDAMYWYRQDPGQGLRLIYYSQIVNDFQKGDIAEGYSVSREKKESFPLTVTSAQKNPTAFYLCASSIPRQGSIQETQYFGPGTRLLVL.

This chain uses TRBV7-8 with TRBJ1-2; the match to TRBD1 covers 7 bases. Germline loops: CDR1 SGHVS, CDR2 FQNEAQ. This CDR3 spans 14 amino acids. Trimming at V came to 1 base and at J to 4 bases, leaving 3 bases not matched to a gene. The CDR3 is CASSLGTGFYGYTF. CDR3 bases: TGTGCCAGCAGCTTAGGGACAGGCTTCTATGGCTACACCTTC.

This clonotype has a count of ten or more. The chain links TRBV5-5 to TRBJ2-5, with D perhaps TRBD2 (6 bases). The V and J ends lost 6 bases and 4 bases respectively, with 13 bases between them. Germline loops: CDR1 SGHKS, CDR2 YYEKEE (reference sequence). The CDR3 has 13 amino acids. In DNA, the CDR3 is TGTGCCAGCACCCTACTAGCCGGAGAGACCCAGTACTTC. As protein: CASTLLAGETQYF. Variable domain in full (rest from reference TRBV5-5 and TRBJ2-5): DAGVTQSPTHLIKTRGQQVTLRCSPISGHKSVSWYQQVLGQGPQFIFQYYEKEERGRGNFPDRFSARQFPNYSSELNVNALLLGDSALYLCASTLLAGETQYFGPGTRLLVL.

The rearrangement links TRBV5-1 to TRBJ1-3, with 10 bases lining up with TRBD1. Trimming at V came to 2 bases and at J to 3 bases, leaving 5 bases not matched to a gene. The CDR3 has 16 amino acids. Per germline, CDR1 SGHRS and CDR2 YFSETQ. The DNA for the CDR3 is TGCGCCAGCAGCTTCGCGGGACAGGGGAATGGAAACACCATATATTTT. Translated, it gives CASSFAGQGNGNTIYF.

This clonotype was detected only a few times. This chain joins TRBV7-6 and TRBJ2-5, with TRBD2 as a possible D gene (5 bases). The CDR3 runs to 17 residues. Per the germline V gene, CDR1 is SGHVS and CDR2 is FNYEAQ. Trimming cost V 0 bases and J 1 base, with 15 bases left between them. The CDR3 DNA reads TGTGCCAGCAGCTTAGCAGCGGCGACCGCTACCCAAGAGACCCAGTACTTC. This translates into CASSLAAATATQETQYF.

This clonotype has a handful of counts. This chain uses TRBV7-2 with TRBJ2-5; D gene unclear. V lost 1 base and J 4 bases, leaving 13 bases between the germline ends. The CDR3 is 15 residues long. Looked up from germline, CDR1 is SGHTA and CDR2 is FQGNSA. The CDR3 sequence: CASSLGRSELETQYF. CDR3 DNA sequence: TGTGCCAGCAGCTTAGGTAGATCGGAATTAGAGACCCAGTACTTC.

This clonotype was found a few times. The V call is TRBV7-2, the J call TRBJ2-1; D not certain. The germline V gene encodes CDR1 SGHTA and CDR2 FQGNSA. Between the trimmed V and J ends, which lost 5 bases and 4 bases, there was a span of 9 bases. CDR3 size: 13 residues. The CDR3 nucleotides read TGTGCCAGCAGCCTCCACCCTTACAATGAGCAGTTCTTC. Its translation: CASSLHPYNEQFF.

This clonotype was counted between two and nine times. V gene TRBV7-2 combines with J gene TRBJ2-5; 8 bases map to TRBD2. V shed 2 bases, J shed 4 bases, and the junction held 6 bases outside the gene matches. The CDR3 is made up of 15 amino acids. Per the germline V gene, CDR1 is SGHTA and CDR2 is FQGNSA. The CDR3 loop is CASSLNGGAIETQYF. In nucleotides, the CDR3 is TGTGCCAGCAGCTTAAACGGGGGGGCCATAGAGACCCAGTACTTC.

The chain links TRBV5-1 to TRBJ1-2; tentatively, D is TRBD1 (5 bases). The V end was cut by 0 bases, the J end by 5 bases, with 14 bases between. The CDR3 consists of 15 residues. The V gene's germline CDR1 is SGHRS and CDR2 YFSETQ. Here the CDR3 DNA reads TGCGCCAGCAGCTTGGGGGACGGGCGAGAGTATGGCTACACCTTC. It yields the protein CASSLGDGREYGYTF. The full variable domain, rest sourced from reference TRBV5-1 and TRBJ1-2, is KAGVTQTPRYLIKTRGQQVTLSCSPISGHRSVSWYQQTPGQGLQFLFEYFSETQRNKGNFPGRFSGRQFSNSRSEMNVSTLELGDSALYLCASSLGDGREYGYTFGSGTRLTVV.

This clonotype was counted at least ten times. The rearrangement joins TRBV12-5 to TRBJ2-7; D unresolved. The CDR3 totals 13 residues. Germline CDR1 reads LGHNT; CDR2 reads FRNRAP. V was shortened by 0 bases and J by 5 bases, with 8 bases between the two germline ends. In nucleotides, the CDR3 is TGTGCTAGTGGTTTGGTTCAGAGCAACGAGCAGTACGTC. Encoded protein: CASGLVQSNEQYV.

The table lists this clonotype with a few counts. The chain couples TRBV27 to TRBJ1-4; weak D call: TRBD1 (6 bases). With 5 bases removed from V and 4 bases from J, the gap between germline ends came to 14 bases. The germline CDR1 and CDR2 sequences are MNHEY and SMNVEV (reference sequence). The CDR3 sequence is 15 residues long. CDR3 DNA sequence: TGTGCCAGCAGTCTTACAGGGAAGAATAATGAAAAACTGTTTTTT. Translating gives CASSLTGKNNEKLFF.

The table lists this clonotype with a few counts. The chain is built from TRBV20-1 and TRBJ1-1, with D unclear. The V gene lost 3 bases and the J gene lost 3 bases, with 8 bases spanning the gap. The length of the CDR3 is 12 residues. Germline V gene lookup returns CDR1 DFQATT and CDR2 SNEGSKA (reference sequence). The CDR3 sequence is CSARVRHTEAFF. CDR3 coding DNA: TGCAGTGCTAGGGTGCGCCACACTGAAGCTTTCTTT.

This clonotype occurred a few times. This chain links TRBV5-1 with TRBJ1-2; 11 bases match TRBD1. CDR1 and CDR2 (germline): SGHRS, YFSETQ. This CDR3 comprises 15 residues. Germline trimming cut 0 bases from V and 6 bases from J; bases unmatched to any gene: 4. This CDR3 is CASSLERTGGHGYTF. The DNA for the CDR3 is TGCGCCAGCAGCTTGGAACGGACAGGGGGCCATGGCTACACCTTC. Based on the CDR3 plus reference TRBV5-1 and TRBJ1-2, the full variable domain is KAGVTQTPRYLIKTRGQQVTLSCSPISGHRSVSWYQQTPGQGLQFLFEYFSETQRNKGNFPGRFSGRQFSNSRSEMNVSTLELGDSALYLCASSLERTGGHGYTFGSGTRLTVV.